This T cell receptor beta chain was recovered during a study of beta chain features in type 1 diabetes. The entirety of the isolated RNA underwent reverse transcription, so expressed TCRB transcripts were sequenced. Clones were sequenced by immunoSEQ multiplex PCR, and TCRdb holds only the in-frame ones, with some missing. The sample includes about 930,000 clones, about a sixth seen only once; the top ten take 0.02% to 0.025%. In its sample, this clone was seen a few times. The CDR3 extends over 14 amino acids. J gave up 5 bases and V 6 bases, and 7 bases lay outside the gene matches. From germline, CDR1 is LNHDA and CDR2 SQIVND (reference sequence).

The TCR sequence derives from a young woman in good health. The chain uses TRBV19 and TRBJ2-5; TRBD2 aligns across 9 bases. The sequenced sample consisted of naive CD4+ T cells from blood. The CDR3: CASSGGRAGETQYF. In DNA, the CDR3 is TGTGCCAGTAGCGGCGGGAGGGCCGGGGAGACCCAGTACTTC.